This entry describes one TCR beta chain. In TCRdb, the 5' RACE reads were re-called with MiXCR into one record per CDR3 protein. This table holds nearly 55,000 distinct CDR3 sequences, under 20% found once. The sequenced sample consisted of naive CD4+ T cells sorted from blood. This sample's subset: naive CD4+ T cells, CD4+CD45RA+CD25-. This receptor was taken from a female donor with breast cancer.

This CDR3 reads CASSSLAVTDTQYF. In nucleotides, the CDR3 is TGTGCCAGCAGCTCTTTGGCAGTCACAGATACGCAGTATTTT. The chain recombines TRBV7-9 with TRBJ2-3; D is ambiguous. This CDR3 is built from 14 residues. Trimming took off 4 bases at V and 2 bases at J, with 10 bases between the two ends. Germline CDR1 SEHNR, CDR2 FQNEAQ (reference sequence).